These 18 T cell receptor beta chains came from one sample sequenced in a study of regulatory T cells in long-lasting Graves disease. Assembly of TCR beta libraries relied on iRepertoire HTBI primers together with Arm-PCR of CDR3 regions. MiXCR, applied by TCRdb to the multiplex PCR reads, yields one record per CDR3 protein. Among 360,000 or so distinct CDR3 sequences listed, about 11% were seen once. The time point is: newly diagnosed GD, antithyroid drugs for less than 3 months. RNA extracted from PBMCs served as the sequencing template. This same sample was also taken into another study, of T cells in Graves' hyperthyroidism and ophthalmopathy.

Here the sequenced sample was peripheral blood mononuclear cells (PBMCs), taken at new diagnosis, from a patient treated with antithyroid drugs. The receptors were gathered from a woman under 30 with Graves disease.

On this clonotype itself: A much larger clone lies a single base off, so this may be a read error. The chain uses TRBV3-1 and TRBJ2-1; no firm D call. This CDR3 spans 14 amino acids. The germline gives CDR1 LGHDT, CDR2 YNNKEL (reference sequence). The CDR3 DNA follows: TGTGCCAGCAGCCAAGATTCCGTCTTGAATGAGCGGTTCTTC. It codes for CASSQDSVLNERFF.

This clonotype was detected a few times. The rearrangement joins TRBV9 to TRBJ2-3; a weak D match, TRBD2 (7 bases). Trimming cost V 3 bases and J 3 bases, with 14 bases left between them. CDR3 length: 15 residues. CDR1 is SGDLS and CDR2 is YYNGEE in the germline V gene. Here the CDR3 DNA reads TGTGCCAGCAGCGGCTCCGGGGGGCAGACAGATACGCAGTATTTT. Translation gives CASSGSGGQTDTQYF.

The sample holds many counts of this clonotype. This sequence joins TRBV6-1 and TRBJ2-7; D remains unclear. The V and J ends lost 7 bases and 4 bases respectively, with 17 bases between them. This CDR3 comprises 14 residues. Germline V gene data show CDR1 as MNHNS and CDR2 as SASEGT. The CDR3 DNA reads TGTGCCAGCAACCCAAGGAATGTTCGTTACGAGCAGTACTTC. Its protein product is CASNPRNVRYEQYF.

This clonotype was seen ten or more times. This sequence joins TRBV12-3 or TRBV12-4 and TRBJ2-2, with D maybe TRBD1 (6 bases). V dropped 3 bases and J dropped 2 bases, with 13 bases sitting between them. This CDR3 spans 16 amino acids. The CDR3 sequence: CASSFRQAFNTGELFF. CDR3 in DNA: TGTGCCAGCAGTTTCCGACAGGCCTTTAACACCGGGGAGCTGTTTTTT.

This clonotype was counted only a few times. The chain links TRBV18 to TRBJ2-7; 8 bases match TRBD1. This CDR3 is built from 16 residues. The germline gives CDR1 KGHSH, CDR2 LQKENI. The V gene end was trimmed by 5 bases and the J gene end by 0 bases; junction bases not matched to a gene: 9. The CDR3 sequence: CASSRGTGGFSYEQYF. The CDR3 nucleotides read TGTGCCAGCTCAAGGGGGACAGGAGGATTCTCCTACGAGCAGTACTTC.

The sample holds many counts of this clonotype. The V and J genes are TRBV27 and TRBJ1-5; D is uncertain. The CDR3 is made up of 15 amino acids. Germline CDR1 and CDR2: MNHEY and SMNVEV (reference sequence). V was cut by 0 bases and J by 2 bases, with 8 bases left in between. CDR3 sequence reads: CASSLSIGGNQPQHF. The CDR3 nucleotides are TGTGCCAGCAGTTTATCGATTGGGGGCAATCAGCCCCAGCATTTT.

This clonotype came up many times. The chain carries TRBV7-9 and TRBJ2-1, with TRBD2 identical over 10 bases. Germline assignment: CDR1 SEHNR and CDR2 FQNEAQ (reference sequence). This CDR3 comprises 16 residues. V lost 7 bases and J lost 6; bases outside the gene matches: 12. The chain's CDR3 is CASTIPAGTSVNEQFF. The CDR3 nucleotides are TGTGCCAGCACCATTCCCGCCGGGACTAGCGTCAATGAGCAGTTCTTC. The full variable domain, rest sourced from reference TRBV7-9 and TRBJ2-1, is DTGVSQNPRHKITKRGQNVTFRCDPISEHNRLYWYRQTLGQGPEFLTYFQNEAQLEKSRLLSDRFSAERPKGSFSTLEIQRTEQGDSAMYLCASTIPAGTSVNEQFFGPGTRLTVL.

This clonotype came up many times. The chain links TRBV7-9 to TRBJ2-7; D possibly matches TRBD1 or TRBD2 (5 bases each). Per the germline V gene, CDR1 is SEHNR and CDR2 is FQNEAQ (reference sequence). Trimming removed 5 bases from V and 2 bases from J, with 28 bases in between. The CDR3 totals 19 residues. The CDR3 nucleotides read TGTGCCAGCAGCGACCGGGACGGAGATATGTTCCTACGGACCTACGAGCAGTACTTC. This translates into CASSDRDGDMFLRTYEQYF.

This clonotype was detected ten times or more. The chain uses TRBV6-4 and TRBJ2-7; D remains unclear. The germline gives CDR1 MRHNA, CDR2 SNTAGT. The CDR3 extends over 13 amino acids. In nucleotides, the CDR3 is TGTGCCAGCAGTTACTCTGATTCCTACGAGCAGTACGTC. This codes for CASSYSDSYEQYV.

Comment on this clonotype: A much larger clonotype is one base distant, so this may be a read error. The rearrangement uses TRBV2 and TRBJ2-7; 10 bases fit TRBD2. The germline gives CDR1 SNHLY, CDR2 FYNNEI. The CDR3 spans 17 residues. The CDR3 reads CTSSERLLAGLHYEQYV. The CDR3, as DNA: TGTACCAGCAGTGAAAGATTACTAGCGGGGCTGCACTACGAGCAGTACGTC.

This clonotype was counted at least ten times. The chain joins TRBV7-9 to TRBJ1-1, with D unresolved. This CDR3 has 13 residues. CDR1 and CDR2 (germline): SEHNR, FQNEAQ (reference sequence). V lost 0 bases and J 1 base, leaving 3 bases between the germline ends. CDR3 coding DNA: TGTGCCAGCAGCTTAGCCAAGAACACTGAAGCTTTCTTT. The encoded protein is CASSLAKNTEAFF.

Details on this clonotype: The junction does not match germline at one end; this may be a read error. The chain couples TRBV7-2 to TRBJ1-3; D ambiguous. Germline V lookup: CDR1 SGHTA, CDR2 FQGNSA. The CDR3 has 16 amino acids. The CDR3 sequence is CASSLFSAYSGDTIYF. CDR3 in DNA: TGTGCCAGCAGCTTATTCTCCGCCTACTCTGGAGACACCATATATTTT.

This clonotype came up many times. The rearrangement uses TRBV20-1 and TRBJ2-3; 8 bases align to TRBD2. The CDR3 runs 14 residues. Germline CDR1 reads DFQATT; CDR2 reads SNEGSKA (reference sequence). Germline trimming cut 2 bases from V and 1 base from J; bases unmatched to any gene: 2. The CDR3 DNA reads TGCAGTGCTAGACCGACTAGCGGCACAGATACGCAGTATTTT. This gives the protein CSARPTSGTDTQYF.

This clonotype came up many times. CDR3 sequence: CASSSTTPLASQETQYF. In DNA form, the CDR3 reads TGTGCCAGCAGCTCTACAACCCCCCTAGCGAGCCAAGAGACCCAGTACTTC. V and J are TRBV7-2 and TRBJ2-5; D perhaps matches TRBD2 (6 bases). The CDR3 is made up of 17 amino acids. CDR1 is SGHTA and CDR2 is FQGNSA in the germline V gene. Trimming left V 4 bases short and J 1 base short, with 19 bases between.

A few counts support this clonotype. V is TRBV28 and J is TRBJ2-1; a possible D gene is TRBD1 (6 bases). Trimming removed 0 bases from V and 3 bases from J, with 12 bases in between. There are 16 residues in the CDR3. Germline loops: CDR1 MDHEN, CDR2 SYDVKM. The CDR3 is CASSLWVGADYNEQFF. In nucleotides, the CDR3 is TGTGCCAGCAGTTTATGGGTGGGGGCTGACTACAATGAGCAGTTCTTC.

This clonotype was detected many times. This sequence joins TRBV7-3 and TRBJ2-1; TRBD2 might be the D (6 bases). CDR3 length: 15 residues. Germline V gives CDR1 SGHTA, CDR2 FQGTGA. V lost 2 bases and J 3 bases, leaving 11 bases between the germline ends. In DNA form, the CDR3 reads TGTGCCAGCAGCTTATACGGGGGAGGCTACAATGAGCAGTTCTTC. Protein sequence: CASSLYGGGYNEQFF.

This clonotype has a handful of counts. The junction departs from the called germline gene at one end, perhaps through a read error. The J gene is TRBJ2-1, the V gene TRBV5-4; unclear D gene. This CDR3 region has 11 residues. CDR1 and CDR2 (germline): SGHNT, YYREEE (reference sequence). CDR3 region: CASTALGEQSF. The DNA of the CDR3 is TGTGCCAGCACCGCGCTTGGTGAGCAGTCCTTC.

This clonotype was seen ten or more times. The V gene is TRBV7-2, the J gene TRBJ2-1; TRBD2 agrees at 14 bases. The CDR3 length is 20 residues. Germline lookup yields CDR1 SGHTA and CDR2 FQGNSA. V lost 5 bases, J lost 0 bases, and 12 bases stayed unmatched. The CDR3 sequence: CASSPRTSGGLISSYNEQFF. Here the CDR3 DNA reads TGTGCCAGCAGCCCGAGGACTAGCGGGGGGCTGATAAGCTCCTACAATGAGCAGTTCTTC.